The rows below give T cell receptor beta chains drawn from one sample of a study of early T cells in non-severe SARS-CoV-2 infection. TCRdb re-called the 5' RACE reads through MiXCR, storing one row per CDR3 protein. The sample has tens of thousands of distinct CDR3 sequences; approximately 7.9% are singletons. Sequenced material: whole blood, taken at baseline. The receptors were sampled from an adult who was a healthcare worker with PCR-confirmed SARS-CoV-2 infection or an uninfected control (not recorded which). Both conserved end residues are part of each CDR3.

j_call: TRBJ2-2; v_call: TRBV28; cdr3_aa: CASKRSSSGHGELFF
j_call: TRBJ2-1; v_call: TRBV12-3/TRBV12-4; cdr3_aa: CASTKYNEQFF
j_call: TRBJ2-1; v_call: TRBV9; cdr3_aa: CASSVVGSSYNEQFF
j_call: TRBJ1-1; v_call: TRBV6-6; cdr3_aa: CASSQGALTEAFF
j_call: TRBJ2-3; v_call: TRBV6-5; cdr3_aa: CATSTLRGSADTQYF
j_call: TRBJ2-3; v_call: TRBV5-4; cdr3_aa: CASSLDPGASTDTQYF
j_call: TRBJ1-2; v_call: TRBV28; cdr3_aa: CASSPAQGAYGYTF
j_call: TRBJ2-7; v_call: TRBV19; cdr3_aa: CATSSGDLNEQYF
j_call: TRBJ2-7; v_call: TRBV29-1; cdr3_aa: CSVVDGATRYEQYF
j_call: TRBJ2-1; v_call: TRBV19; cdr3_aa: CASGIGAGGAYNEQFF
j_call: TRBJ2-3; v_call: TRBV20-1; cdr3_aa: CSRIGGVSGTDTQYF
j_call: TRBJ2-3; v_call: TRBV6-5; cdr3_aa: CASSSVAGVRGTDTQYF
j_call: TRBJ2-7; v_call: TRBV7-2; cdr3_aa: CASSLKHGVYEQYF
j_call: TRBJ2-1; v_call: TRBV10-3; cdr3_aa: CAISEKGLILGEQFF
j_call: TRBJ2-5; v_call: TRBV12-3/TRBV12-4; cdr3_aa: CASSLRSETQYF
j_call: TRBJ2-4; v_call: TRBV5-5; cdr3_aa: CASSYQRALAKNIQYF
j_call: TRBJ2-1; v_call: TRBV5-6; cdr3_aa: CASSESVEQFF
j_call: TRBJ2-3; v_call: TRBV4-1; cdr3_aa: CASSQPSDRGLADTQYF
j_call: TRBJ2-1; v_call: TRBV27; cdr3_aa: CASSTPWTGADNEQFF
j_call: TRBJ1-6; v_call: TRBV27; cdr3_aa: CASSFGKYNSPLHF
j_call: TRBJ2-2; v_call: TRBV6-6; cdr3_aa: CASSYQKHDRDPSNTGELFF
j_call: TRBJ1-2; v_call: TRBV4-3; cdr3_aa: CASSPRTGGIDGYTF
j_call: TRBJ1-6; v_call: TRBV30; cdr3_aa: CAWRAGTGFSPLHF
j_call: TRBJ2-7; v_call: TRBV4-1; cdr3_aa: CASSQAFSPTGPTYEQYF
j_call: TRBJ1-1; v_call: TRBV7-9; cdr3_aa: CASSLGVGHHLNTEAFF
j_call: TRBJ1-4; v_call: TRBV2; cdr3_aa: CASNEDPIFEKLFF
j_call: TRBJ2-1; v_call: TRBV30; cdr3_aa: CAWLRTGSPYNEQFF
j_call: TRBJ1-1; v_call: TRBV28; cdr3_aa: CASSSYQLGGTEAFF
j_call: TRBJ2-3; v_call: TRBV6-1; cdr3_aa: CASSEIAGGGTDTQYF
j_call: TRBJ2-7; v_call: TRBV30; cdr3_aa: CAWSARGEQYF
j_call: TRBJ1-2; v_call: TRBV28; cdr3_aa: CASRSGQGVNGYTF
j_call: TRBJ2-7; v_call: TRBV3-1; cdr3_aa: CASSQGASGGAREQYF
j_call: TRBJ2-3; v_call: TRBV18; cdr3_aa: CASSPSAGMGTDTQYF
j_call: TRBJ2-2; v_call: TRBV20-1; cdr3_aa: CSAPGQGEAGELFF
j_call: TRBJ2-2; v_call: TRBV10-3; cdr3_aa: CAISVRQGWATGELFF
j_call: TRBJ1-6; v_call: TRBV5-1; cdr3_aa: CASSTRTGRESPLHF
j_call: TRBJ2-7; v_call: TRBV6-1; cdr3_aa: CASTPGTPGVYEQYF
j_call: TRBJ1-1; v_call: TRBV10-1; cdr3_aa: CASSNTGNTEAFF
j_call: TRBJ1-5; v_call: TRBV27; cdr3_aa: CASSLSGPIDQPQHF
j_call: TRBJ2-7; v_call: TRBV3-1; cdr3_aa: CASSHGLAQSYEQYF